This entry is about one TCR beta chain. This clone has only a few counts. No antigen is known for it. No qualities accompany the bases; no much larger clone lies one base away. This sample stems from a study of beta chain features in type 1 diabetes (dated by TCRdb to 2016 to 2019). In terms of the full investigation: Mean age, gender distribution, total cell number and subset yield were not different between patients and healthy donors. The study compared the TCRB repertoires of sorted circulating CD4+ T cell subsets in recently diagnosed type 1 diabetes patients with those in matched healthy donors. Regulatory and stem cell-like memory subsets were isolated from only 8 patients and about 8 healthy donors, whereas naive and central memory subsets came from all 30 or so donors. A total of around 100 million sorted cells were examined across all samples, and RNA yield correlated strongly with the number of cells per subset.

V is clipped by 4 bases and J by 2 bases, and the sequence between their germline boundaries is 6 bases long. The germline V gene (reference sequence) supplies CDR1 MNHEY and CDR2 SMNVEV. The cysteine opens and the phenylalanine closes a CDR3 of 14 amino acids. Only the CDR3 DNA stays, 42 bases, in frame from base 1. Here is what the overall study found, with its caveats: PCR might favor shorter templates, but patient and control samples were amplified and corrected together, so any skew would affect both groups equally. Fewer insertions and more nucleotide deletions at VDJ recombination sites were observed in patients with type 1 diabetes, implying thymic rearrangement abnormalities. Naive, central memory and regulatory TCRB repertoires appeared to be more alike among patients than among healthy donors. Because the HLA sub-analyses included only small numbers of individuals, any influence of HLA type on TCRB rearrangement was left unresolved. In all four CD4+ subsets, TCRB CDR3 length was moderately but significantly shorter in type 1 diabetes patients. Because cDNA was sequenced instead of genomic DNA, highly expressing activated cells could be over-represented, though the groups showed no difference in activation or CD3 levels.

A single peripheral blood draw of 90 to 150 mL on average was collected from each donor into heparinised tubes. Using a panel that included CD45RO, CCR7, CD25, CD127, CD95 and CD27, naive, central memory, regulatory and stem cell-like memory CD4+ T cells were sorted on a BD FACSAria II. All sorted populations exceeded 95% purity. PBMCs were isolated immediately by Lymphoprep density gradient centrifugation and stained directly without culture. Samples were stained and sorted in pairs, with one healthy donor and one patient per experiment, so that batch effects were minimized. All of the isolated RNA was reverse transcribed with the High Capacity cDNA Reverse Transcription Kit, so expressed TCRB transcripts were sequenced. Naive, central memory and regulatory T cell samples underwent deep immunoSEQ sequencing, averaging about 3.57 million total reads per sample. After sorted cells were lysed in RLT buffer, RNA was extracted with DNase-treated RNeasy Micro or Mini kits, with the choice depending on cell number. To prevent cross-contamination, each cell subset was processed individually, whereas patient and healthy donor samples were processed jointly. The immunoSEQ multiplex PCR was used to amplify TCRB sequences from cDNA, generating 87-bp fragments that spanned the CDR3 region. Sequencing of the amplicons was performed on the Illumina HiSeq platform. Turning to the authors' computational methods: PCR bias was corrected computationally using synthetic template baselines, and reads within Hamming distance 2 were collapsed, with unmergeable singletons discarded. Reads were aligned to IMGT to assign V, D and J genes, CDR3 length, and insertions or deletions at six rearrangement sites. Within each subset, clonotype counts were normalized to sorted cell number, and only after that were true diversity and Gini coefficients computed with the tcR R package. The overlap coefficient, calculated on TCRB nucleotide sequences, was used to quantify repertoire sharing. Drawn from immuneACCESS, this table holds only the in-frame rearrangements with V and J called that TCRdb kept. Clones are partly lost; checked studies trace under half to an unresolved V gene and leave the rest unexplained. That table is the source of V, J and clone size, and D and trimming were worked out from the DNA. This sample comprises roughly 140,000 clones, 10% of them detected only once. 0.45% to 0.6% of the sample rests with the top ten.

The sample was central memory CD4+ T cells from blood. This sequence uses TRBV27 and TRBJ2-6, with a weak D call of TRBD2 (6 bases match). The source of this sequence is a man aged 25-40 years with type 1 diabetes. The sequenced DNA: TGTGCCAGCAGTTGGGAGGCTGGGGCCAACGTCCTGACTTTC. The encoded protein is CASSWEAGANVLTF. Joined to the reference TRBV27 and TRBJ2-6 proteins, this CDR3 gives the full variable domain: EAQVTQNPRYLITVTGKKLTVTCSQNMNHEYMSWYRQDPGLGLRQIYYSMNVEVTDKGDVPEGYKVSRKEKRNFPLILESPSPNQTSLYFCASSWEAGANVLTFGAGSRLTVL.